The 27 T cell receptor beta chains below all came from one sample that was sequenced in a study of Ad26.COV2.S vaccination and SARS-CoV-2 variants. Treatment indicated: about 20 received Ad26.COV2.S at low or high dose, single or two shots; about five received placebo; per-sample allocation not given. It was on day 63 after the first vaccine or placebo injection that samples were taken. Produced via immunoSEQ multiplex PCR; TCRdb's table is partial and in-frame only. The table records some 520,000 clones, 70% to 90% of them present only once. Material: peripheral blood, obtained in a trial of Ad26.COV2.S vaccine versus placebo. These receptors came from a person aged 18 to 65 who received the Ad26.COV2.S COVID-19 vaccine or a placebo.

CDR3 sequence: CASSPSGGGRTYEQYF. In nucleotides, the CDR3 is TGTGCCAGCAGTCCTTCGGGGGGAGGACGTACCTACGAGCAGTACTTC. The chain couples TRBV3-1 (or the pseudogene TRBV3-2) to TRBJ2-7, with TRBD2 matching 7 bases. The germline V gene has CDR1 LGHDT and CDR2 YNNKEL (reference sequence). Losses at the gene ends were 6 bases for V and 2 bases for J; bases not matched to a gene: 13. The CDR3 has 16 amino acids.

The gene calls are TRBV19 and TRBJ2-7; D is unresolved. Germline loops: CDR1 LNHDA, CDR2 SQIVND (reference sequence). CDR3 length: 16 residues. With 6 bases removed from V and 5 bases from J, the gap between germline ends came to 23 bases. CDR3 amino acids: CASSLTPRYRPHEQYF. The CDR3 DNA follows: TGTGCCAGTAGCCTAACCCCTAGATACCGGCCCCACGAGCAGTACTTC.

This clone was found a few times. The gene calls are TRBV7-2 and TRBJ2-5, with 8 bases aligning to TRBD1. Germline values: CDR1 SGHTA, CDR2 FQGNSA. The trim removed 5 bases at V and 3 bases at J, leaving 11 bases unmatched. The CDR3 loop spans 16 amino acids. The CDR3 spells CASSPMDRAQEETQYF. CDR3 nucleotides: TGTGCCAGCAGCCCGATGGACAGGGCGCAGGAAGAGACCCAGTACTTC.

CDR3 nucleotides: TGTGCCTGGAGTGGTTTGCGGGAGGAGGCCCAGTACTTC. Its translation is CAWSGLREEAQYF. This rearrangement joins TRBV30 to TRBJ2-5; 8 nucleotides agree with TRBD2. Germline V gene data show CDR1 as GTSNPN and CDR2 as SVGIG (reference sequence). The CDR3 consists of 13 residues. After removal of 1 base from V and 9 bases from J, the junction contained 7 bases not matched to a gene.

The chain combines TRBV13 with TRBJ2-1; tentatively, D is TRBD1 (6 bases). The CDR3 loop spans 14 amino acids. Germline V gene data show CDR1 as PRHDT and CDR2 as FYEKMQ (reference sequence). V was shortened by 6 bases and J by 9 bases, with 18 bases between the two germline ends. The CDR3 DNA sequence: TGTGCCAGCAGGTGGACAGTAACCCTCGGTGAGCAGTTCTTC. It is translated as CASRWTVTLGEQFF.

This rearrangement joins TRBV5-1 to TRBJ2-1; TRBD1 agrees at 7 bases. The CDR3 is 14 amino acids. The V and J ends lost 3 bases and 4 bases, in that order; junction bases with no gene match: 4. The V gene's germline CDR1 is SGHRS and CDR2 YFSETQ. The CDR3 sequence is CASSSLTGYNEQFF. Written as DNA, the CDR3 is TGCGCCAGCAGCTCCCTGACAGGGTACAATGAGCAGTTCTTC.

The chain joins TRBV5-6 to TRBJ1-5; D is possibly TRBD1 (5 bases). This CDR3 comprises 16 residues. Germline V lookup: CDR1 SGHDT, CDR2 YYEEEE. The V and J ends lost 5 bases and 5 bases respectively, with 20 bases between them. The chain's CDR3 is CASSPYRTGTYQPQHF. The CDR3 region has the DNA TGTGCCAGCAGTCCTTACCGAACAGGAACTTATCAGCCCCAGCATTTT.

This clone was picked up one time. This sample includes further DNA sequences coding for the same CDR3. The V call is TRBV5-6, the J call TRBJ2-6, with 7 bases aligning to TRBD1. The CDR3 contains 15 residues. Trimming at V came to 2 bases and at J to 4 bases, leaving 3 bases not matched to a gene. Per the germline V gene, CDR1 is SGHDT and CDR2 is YYEEEE. CDR3 loop: CASSFRGTGANVLTF. CDR3 in DNA: TGTGCCAGCAGCTTCAGGGGGACAGGGGCCAACGTCCTGACTTTC.

The genes are TRBV6-5 and TRBJ2-7; TRBD2 matches at 7 bases. The trim removed 2 bases at V and 6 bases at J, leaving 10 bases unmatched. The CDR3 has 15 amino acids. Germline V gene lookup returns CDR1 MNHEY and CDR2 SVGAGI. CDR3 in DNA: TGTGCCAGCAGTTACCGGCCTAGCGGTGCCAGCGAGCAGTACTTC. This sequence encodes CASSYRPSGASEQYF.

The chain recombines TRBV28 with TRBJ2-1, with a possible D match to TRBD2 (6 bases). The CDR3 extends over 13 amino acids. Deletions cut 4 bases from V and 6 bases from J, with 10 bases between. Germline CDR1 is MDHEN and CDR2 is SYDVKM. The chain's CDR3 is CASSSGSTNEQFF. DNA of the CDR3: TGTGCCAGCAGTTCCGGGAGTACCAATGAGCAGTTCTTC.

This chain joins TRBV7-6 and TRBJ2-7; 8 bases agree with TRBD1. With 1 base clipped from V and 3 bases from J, the junction kept 14 bases outside the gene matches. The CDR3 runs 18 residues. The germline V gene has CDR1 SGHVS and CDR2 FNYEAQ. The CDR3 DNA is TGTGCCAGCAGCTTAGGAGGGCCGGGACAGGTGAAAATCTACGAGCAGTACTTC. Protein sequence: CASSLGGPGQVKIYEQYF.

This rearrangement joins TRBV28 to TRBJ2-7; 9 nucleotides line up with TRBD1. There are 14 residues in the CDR3. Germline-derived CDR1 and CDR2 are MDHEN and SYDVKM. J lost 4 bases, V lost 5 bases, and 6 bases had no gene match. Written as DNA, the CDR3 is TGTGCCAGCAGTCCATCCGGGACAGGGTACGAGCAGTACTTC. This encodes CASSPSGTGYEQYF.

This rearrangement joins TRBV5-1 to TRBJ2-7, with TRBD2 matching over 9 bases. V was clipped by 1 base and J by 5 bases; unmatched bases: 7. The CDR3 has 15 residues. Germline lookup yields CDR1 SGHRS and CDR2 YFSETQ. CDR3 nucleotide sequence: TGCGCCAGCAGCTTGACGGGTAGCGGGAGTAACGAGCAGTACTTC. Amino acids: CASSLTGSGSNEQYF.

This chain links TRBV7-7 with TRBJ2-5; 11 positions agree with TRBD1. This CDR3 comprises 18 residues. Germline CDR1 is SSHAT and CDR2 is FNYEAQ (reference sequence). V dropped 5 bases and J dropped 5; count of bases not matched to a gene: 16. DNA for the CDR3: TGTGCCAGCAGCCTCCTCCCGACCGGGACAGGGGGTTCTGAGACCCAGTACTTC. Its protein product is CASSLLPTGTGGSETQYF.

J is TRBJ2-7 and V is TRBV20-1, with a weak D call TRBD2 (5 bases). The CDR3 consists of 11 residues. The germline V gene has CDR1 DFQATT and CDR2 SNEGSKA (reference sequence). Trimming cost V 3 bases and J 3 bases, with 6 bases left between them. In DNA, the CDR3 is TGCAGTGCTAGTCGGGACTACGAGCAGTACTTC. Protein product: CSASRDYEQYF.

This sequence joins TRBV9 and TRBJ2-1; no reliable D call. The ends were cut back, 4 bases at V and 5 bases at J, with 13 bases in the middle. Per germline, CDR1 SGDLS and CDR2 YYNGEE. This CDR3 contains 14 residues. CDR3 in amino acids: CASSPRWVDNEQFF. CDR3 nucleotide sequence: TGTGCCAGCAGCCCTCGCTGGGTCGACAATGAGCAGTTCTTC.

This clone came up once. V gene TRBV6-5 combines with J gene TRBJ2-7; TRBD2 is a possible D gene (5 bases). Trimming stripped 6 bases from V and 0 bases from J, with 12 bases between. The CDR3 consists of 14 residues. CDR1 is MNHEY and CDR2 is SVGAGI in the germline V gene. The CDR3 nucleotides read TGTGCCAGCAGCCACTCGAGCGGCTCCTACGAGCAGTACTTC. It yields the protein CASSHSSGSYEQYF.

The rearrangement uses TRBV28 and TRBJ1-3; a possible D gene is TRBD1 (5 bases). The germline V and J ends were trimmed by 7 bases and 1 base, with 11 bases remaining between them. Germline CDR1 is MDHEN and CDR2 is SYDVKM. The CDR3 extends over 14 amino acids. CDR3 residues: CASMGGGSGNTIYF. The DNA for the CDR3 is TGTGCCAGCATGGGGGGGGGATCTGGAAACACCATATATTTT.

The chain joins TRBV5-1 to TRBJ2-5; a possible D gene is TRBD2 (5 bases). Germline CDR1 SGHRS, CDR2 YFSETQ. There are 14 residues in the CDR3. V lost 4 bases and J lost 2, with 12 bases in between. The CDR3 region has the DNA TGCGCCAGCAGCGGCCGCCCGGGGCAAGAGACCCAGTACTTC. Translating it yields CASSGRPGQETQYF.

The chain is built from TRBV5-8 and TRBJ2-3, with a tentative D call TRBD2 (6 bases). CDR1 is SGHTS and CDR2 is YDEGEE in the germline V gene. This CDR3 is built from 15 residues. V shed 0 bases and J shed 0 bases, with 8 bases lying between them. The CDR3 region has the DNA TGTGCCAGCAGCTTGGGCGGGATTAGCACAGATACGCAGTATTTT. The encoded protein is CASSLGGISTDTQYF.

The genes are TRBV5-4 and TRBJ2-7, with 10 nucleotides matching TRBD1. V was clipped by 4 bases and J by 5 bases; unmatched bases: 12. The CDR3 length is 16 residues. Germline CDR1 and CDR2: SGHNT and YYREEE (reference sequence). Here the CDR3 DNA reads TGTGCCAGCAGCCCCGTAGCGGGACAGGGGAACCACGAGCAGTACTTC. Protein product: CASSPVAGQGNHEQYF.

The chain is built from TRBV11-2 and TRBJ1-2; D is possibly TRBD1 (5 bases). The V and J ends lost 2 bases and 5 bases respectively, with 6 bases between them. This CDR3 has 12 residues. The V gene's germline CDR1 is SGHAT and CDR2 FQNNGV. The CDR3 DNA is TGTGCCAGCAGCTTACAGGGATATGGCTACACCTTC. Its protein is CASSLQGYGYTF.

The chain uses TRBV6-2 or TRBV6-3 and TRBJ2-2; D is ambiguous. Between the trimmed V and J ends, which lost 2 bases and 2 bases, there was a span of 12 bases. Germline loops: CDR1 MNHEY, CDR2 SVGEGT. The CDR3 has 16 amino acids. The CDR3 loop reads CASSYARLPNTGELFF. CDR3 sequence (DNA): TGTGCCAGCAGTTACGCTAGGCTACCCAACACCGGGGAGCTGTTTTTT.

The rearrangement joins TRBV28 to TRBJ2-7; D is perhaps TRBD1 (6 bases). Germline CDR1 MDHEN, CDR2 SYDVKM. Trimming removed 6 bases from V and 7 bases from J, with 22 bases in between. The CDR3 has 15 amino acids. CDR3 sequence reads: CASSPWQGTSREQYF. CDR3 DNA sequence: TGTGCCAGCAGCCCCTGGCAGGGGACGAGTCGAGAGCAGTACTTC. Drawing the rest from reference TRBV28 and TRBJ2-7, the complete variable domain is DVKVTQSSRYLVKRTGEKVFLECVQDMDHENMFWYRQDPGLGLRLIYFSYDVKMKEKGDIPEGYSVSREKKERFSLILESASTNQTSMYLCASSPWQGTSREQYFGPGTRLTVT.

The chain recombines TRBV14 with TRBJ2-4; D possibly uses TRBD1 or TRBD2 (5 bases each). Trimming removed 1 base from V and 3 bases from J, with 10 bases in between. This CDR3 is built from 15 residues. Per germline, CDR1 SGHDN and CDR2 FVKESK. CDR3 nucleotides: TGTGCCAGCAGCCAAGTACGGGGACGCAAAAACATTCAGTACTTC. Translating it yields CASSQVRGRKNIQYF.

J is TRBJ1-1 and V is TRBV6-5; D is undetermined. The germline CDR1 and CDR2 sequences are MNHEY and SVGAGI. The CDR3 extends over 13 amino acids. Trimming cost V 11 bases and J 1 base, with 14 bases left between them. The CDR3 spells CAEGQFRNTEAFF. The DNA of the CDR3 is TGTGCCGAAGGGCAATTCCGGAACACTGAAGCTTTCTTT.

This clone was picked up one time. This chain links TRBV18 with TRBJ1-4; 8 nucleotides line up with TRBD1. The J segment lost 12 bases and the V segment lost 5 bases, leaving 5 bases of the junction unmatched. Looked up from germline, CDR1 is KGHSH and CDR2 is LQKENI. The CDR3 length is 12 residues. Here the CDR3 reads CASSSTGGELFF. CDR3 in DNA: TGTGCCAGCTCATCAACAGGGGGGGAACTGTTTTTT.